In its sample, the clone carrying this T cell receptor (beta chain) was seen a few times. The PCR used 60 Vbeta and 13 Jbeta primers. Repertoires were generated with immunoSEQ multiplex PCR, while TCRdb's copy carries only in-frame clones and drops some. The top ten hold around 10% of the sample, which has approximately 150,000 clones, more than 60% seen once. Germline values: CDR1 SGHNT, CDR2 YENEEA. V lost 5 bases and J lost 0; bases outside the gene matches: 4. There are 15 residues in the CDR3. The data belong to a study of cytomegalovirus exposure and HLA in healthy donors. The sequence was collected from a man aged 18-30 years in good health and CMV-seropositive. The specimen was PBMCs. The chain is built from TRBV11-3 and TRBJ2-3, with 8 bases lining up with TRBD2. The CDR3 loop is CASSHGLASTDTQYF. The CDR3 bases are TGTGCCAGCAGCCACGGACTAGCAAGCACAGATACGCAGTATTTT.